This TCR beta chain was recorded in a study of cytomegalovirus exposure and HLA in healthy donors. The PCR used 60 Vbeta and 13 Jbeta primers. Only in-frame clones appear in the TCRdb table, and some are missing; sequencing was by immunoSEQ multiplex PCR. Of about 240,000 clones listed, 82% are singletons. Regarding the study as a whole: Generally TCR sequences proved uncommon, though certain public TCRs appeared in numerous donors. Several V segments, TRBV6-2 and TRBV6-3 among them, could not be told apart and were dropped. Sequencing depth roughly uniform across donors was assumed in presence/absence analyses. As confirmed in vitro, three CMV-associated chains were specific for CMV antigens.

V shed 0 bases and J shed 3 bases, with 9 bases lying between them. The CDR3 spans 14 residues. Germline V gives CDR1 LNHDA, CDR2 SQIVND (reference sequence). Concerning this clone: Its target is unknown.

The chain has TRBV19 and TRBJ2-7, with unresolved D. The sample was PBMCs. This receptor was identified in a woman between 35 and 50 years old in good health and CMV-seropositive. The DNA for the CDR3 is TGTGCCAGTAGTATAGATGGCTTTGGCTACGAGCAGTACTTC. This sequence encodes CASSIDGFGYEQYF.